Listed below are T cell receptor beta chains from one sample, sequenced in a study of OX40 agonist ivuxolimab in advanced cancers. Sequenced by immunoSEQ multiplex PCR; TCRdb stores in-frame clones only, minus some. This table has about 75,000 clones, 86% appearing once. Sequenced here: CD4+ or CD8+ T cells sorted from blood, sampled in a trial of the OX40 agonist ivuxolimab. All receptors come from an adult with an advanced solid tumor such as melanoma, head and neck, liver or kidney cancer. The conserved cysteine and the conserved F or W are not part of the CDR3 here. Each record gives: V gene, J gene, CDR3 protein.

>TRBV7-6|TRBJ2-3
ASSLGLPPPPSTDTQY
>TRBV19|TRBJ2-7
ASSIILGTNEQY
>TRBV11-1|TRBJ2-1
ASSWSDGPNNEQF
>TRBV9|TRBJ2-5
ASSAPPTGQETQY
>TRBV6-5|TRBJ2-5
ASSYPIGSALETQY
>TRBV13|TRBJ2-1
ASSRLAGGPSNEQF
>TRBV7-3|TRBJ1-2
ASSRSNTGGYGYT
>TRBV5-5|TRBJ2-5
ASSLRGQETQY
>TRBV11-1|TRBJ2-5
ASSLARLMQGGTQY
>TRBV5-6|TRBJ2-1
ASSLPGQGLNEQF
>TRBV5-6|TRBJ2-3
ASSSPAGGTDTQY
>TRBV9|TRBJ2-7
ASSVDLGIYEQY
>TRBV28|TRBJ2-5
ASSWAATKTQY
>TRBV9|TRBJ2-2
ASSPRTSPLGELF
>TRBV12-5|TRBJ2-2
ASGSQGSRVTGELF
>TRBV18|TRBJ1-4
ASSPEKGLTNEKLF
>TRBV5-1|TRBJ2-6
ASSPSRSTGANVLT
>TRBV5-1|TRBJ1-2
ASSFTQRGAGGYT
>TRBV4-1|TRBJ2-1
ASSQDSSSPADNEQF
>TRBV25-1|TRBJ2-5
ASSAILAGWGQETQY
>TRBV5-1|TRBJ2-5
ASSLGVYQETQY
>TRBV30|TRBJ1-5
AWSGAGNQPQH
>TRBV6-6|TRBJ2-1
ASRPSGRAYNEQF
>TRBV7-2|TRBJ2-3
ASSRDFTSTDTQY
>TRBV7-2|TRBJ1-1
ASSSGMPYTEAF
>TRBV30|TRBJ1-5
AWSRESNQPQH
>TRBV7-2|TRBJ1-5
ASSLYGQDNQPQH
>TRBV19|TRBJ1-5
ASSSGQVYQPQH
>TRBV7-3|TRBJ2-2
ASSKTSLAGELF
>TRBV19|TRBJ2-3
ASSGGRLALTDTQY
>TRBV30|TRBJ2-2
AWKTANTGELF
>TRBV20-1|TRBJ2-7
SARKGYEQY
>TRBV5-6|TRBJ2-7
ASSLGPLLYEQY
>TRBV5-4|TRBJ2-5
ASSQDRGVETQY
>TRBV5-4|TRBJ2-5
ASSPWTGGETQY
>TRBV6-1|TRBJ1-6
ASSAHLTGGRNSPLH
>TRBV15|TRBJ2-2
ATRRGGTNTGELF
>TRBV30|TRBJ2-3
ACVGSTQY
>TRBV27|TRBJ1-6
ASRDSRGLNSPLH
>TRBV6-1|TRBJ1-1
ASSDGQGRAF
>TRBV4-2|TRBJ2-1
ASSQAGGGYNEQF
>TRBV29-1|TRBJ1-1
SVDRGGTEAF
>TRBV28|TRBJ2-2
ASSFGAGVGTGELF
>TRBV30|TRBJ2-1
AWSLGNEQF
>TRBV11-3|TRBJ2-5
ASSLGRLAGAAVETQY